This T cell receptor beta chain was recorded in a study of beta chain features in type 1 diabetes. Germline V gene data show CDR1 as ENHRY and CDR2 as SYGVKD. This CDR3 comprises 13 residues. TCRB transcripts that were expressed got sequenced, as all of the isolated RNA had been reverse transcribed. Libraries were prepared by immunoSEQ multiplex PCR; TCRdb keeps only in-frame clonotypes and omits some of them. The data show 600,000 to 700,000 clones, with over 10% seen just once and more than 0.1% held by the top ten. This clone showed up just a few times. The target antigen is unknown. A junction boundary mismatches the germline segment, possibly from a read error. Findings and limits, study-wide: TCRB CDR3s were moderately but significantly shorter in Type 1 diabetes patients in all four CD4+ subsets. Insertions at VDJ junctions were less frequent in type 1 diabetes patients. These patients also deleted more nucleotides at the same junctions.

This TCR was recovered from a man aged 25 to 45 with type 1 diabetes. This rearrangement joins TRBV10-3 to TRBJ2-3, with a possible D match to TRBD1 (6 bases). The specimen sequenced was naive CD4+ T cells from blood. The DNA for the CDR3 is TGTGCCAGCAGTAAACAGGGATCAGATACGCAGTATTTT. Translated: CASSKQGSDTQYF.